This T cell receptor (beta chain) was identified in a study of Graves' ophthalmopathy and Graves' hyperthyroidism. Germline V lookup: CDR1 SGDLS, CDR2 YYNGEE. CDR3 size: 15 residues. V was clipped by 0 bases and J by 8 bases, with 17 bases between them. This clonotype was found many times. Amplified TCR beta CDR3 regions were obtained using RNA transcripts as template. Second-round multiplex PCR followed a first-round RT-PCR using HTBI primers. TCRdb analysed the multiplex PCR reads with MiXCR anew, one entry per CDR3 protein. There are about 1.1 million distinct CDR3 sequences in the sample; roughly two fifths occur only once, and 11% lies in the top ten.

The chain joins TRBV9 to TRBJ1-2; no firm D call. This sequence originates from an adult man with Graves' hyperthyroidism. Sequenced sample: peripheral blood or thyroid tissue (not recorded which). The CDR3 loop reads CASSVEFRGGGGYTF. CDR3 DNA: TGTGCCAGCAGCGTAGAATTCCGTGGAGGTGGCGGCTACACCTTC.